Sequencing of this T cell receptor beta chain was carried out in a study of shared clonotypes between healthy human individuals. Study results and caveats: Although depth was large, rarefaction showed that sequencing of the sorted subsets was incomplete. Among a handful of donors, about 4.6% of naive CD4 clonotypes were found in common.

Losses at the gene ends were 2 bases for V and 8 bases for J; bases not matched to a gene: 8. Germline lookup yields CDR1 MDHEN and CDR2 SYDVKM. The CDR3 has 16 amino acids. This clone was detected once. Its antigen is not identified. There were no recent acute infections or vaccinations among the donors, who were healthy HIV-negative adults. About 200 ng DNA, 30,000 or so T cell genomes, went into each sorted-subset replicate PCR. TCRdb's copy holds only in-frame clones and misses some; the assay was immunoSEQ multiplex PCR. The data show 2 million to 2.5 million clones, roughly 90% seen once. The sequenced material came from naive CD4+ T cells from PBMCs. Documented subset: CD45RA+ positively selected. The TCR was taken from a man aged 18-30 years in good health. Some clones in this sample may be carry-over from other donors' samples. This rearrangement joins TRBV28 to TRBJ2-4; 11 bases align to TRBD1. CDR3 protein: CASSLVGQGVKDIQYF. The CDR3 nucleotides read TGTGCCAGCAGTTTAGTGGGACAGGGGGTGAAGGACATTCAGTACTTC.